This TCR beta chain comes out of a study of T cells in Graves' hyperthyroidism and ophthalmopathy. Concerning this clonotype: The target antigen is unknown.

There are 19 residues in the CDR3. Germline loops: CDR1 SEHNR, CDR2 FQNEAQ (reference sequence). V lost 8 bases to trimming and J lost 5 bases; unmatched junction nucleotides: 21. Patients were excluded for uncontrolled infection, other autoimmune disease, pregnancy or lactation. Regarding the study as a whole: Model predictions of ophthalmopathy came a median 6.5 months before onset. In the analysis, a 13 V-J model separated ophthalmopathy from stable hyperthyroidism. The blood repertoire included most of the expanded thyroid clonotypes above 0.001.

Regions amplified from RNA transcripts were the TCR beta CDR3 regions. With the HTBI primer set, the TCR CDR3 went through a first round of RT-PCR. MiXCR was run by TCRdb on the multiplex PCR reads, yielding one entry per CDR3 protein. The repertoire holds 550,000 to 600,000 distinct CDR3 sequences, with more than 13% as singletons. The rearrangement joins TRBV7-9 to TRBJ2-7; 13 bases match TRBD2. Material: blood. This receptor was identified in a woman aged 18-29 years with Graves' ophthalmopathy. The CDR3 DNA follows: TGTGCCAGCCTGCCCGGACTAACTAGCGGGAGGGAGACCTACGACGAGCAGTACTTC. This sequence encodes CASLPGLTSGRETYDEQYF. Full variable domain (remainder filled in from reference TRBV7-9 and TRBJ2-7): DTGVSQNPRHKITKRGQNVTFRCDPISEHNRLYWYRQTLGQGPEFLTYFQNEAQLEKSRLLSDRFSAERPKGSFSTLEIQRTEQGDSAMYLCASLPGLTSGRETYDEQYFGPGTRLTVT.